Described below is a single T cell receptor beta chain sequence and its context. The clone's antigen remains unknown. No much larger clone exists at a distance of one base, and base qualities are not known. Ophthalmopathy patients were characterized by moderately to severely active disease, a Clinical Activity Score of at least 3, a NOSPECS grade of at least 4, and a disease duration under 3 months. Patients with other autoimmune diseases, uncontrolled infections, pregnancy or lactation were excluded. Diagnosis relied on clinical symptoms, serum thyroxine, TRAb, thyroid ultrasound and orbital computed tomography. Ficoll-Paque density gradient centrifugation was used to isolate PBMCs from 8.5 to 10 ml of fresh peripheral blood. Trizol reagent was used to extract the total RNA, and its quality was then checked on an Agilent 2100 Bioanalyzer. This sample stems from a study of Graves' ophthalmopathy and Graves' hyperthyroidism (dated by TCRdb to between 2018 and 2020). About the study as a whole: Peripheral blood samples were taken at the time of initial diagnosis, before any treatment was given. The study used signatures of the TCR beta repertoire to tell Graves' ophthalmopathy apart from Graves' hyperthyroidism and to predict which patients would progress to ophthalmopathy. In total, approximately 140 blood samples were TCR-sequenced: approximately 42 ophthalmopathy, 75 hyperthyroidism and about 17 hyperthyroidism-to-ophthalmopathy patients. To explore V-J signatures distinguishing ophthalmopathy from hyperthyroidism, a discovery set of some 100 patients (about 43 ophthalmopathy, roughly 60 stable hyperthyroidism) was enrolled. An independent validation cohort was composed of around 19 hyperthyroidism patients and more than 15 patients who later progressed from hyperthyroidism to ophthalmopathy. In more than five hyperthyroidism patients, the T-cell repertoires found in thyroid tissue were compared with those found in blood. After sampling, hyperthyroidism patients received methimazole starting at 30 mg daily, and ophthalmopathy patients received high-dose intravenous methylprednisolone. On the study overall, not on this receptor specifically: In cross-validation, the 13-signature model distinguished ophthalmopathy from stable hyperthyroidism with about 90% sensitivity and nearly 82% specificity, and in the test set the corresponding values were roughly 80% and 76%. No statistical method was used to set the sample size in advance, and the investigators knew which group each participant was assigned to. In validation, the model predicted ophthalmopathy progression with 55% to 71% sensitivity and approximately 72% specificity; some 13 predicted patients were CT-confirmed with GO in a median of 6.5 months. Most of the expanded thyroid clonotypes with a frequency above 0.001 were also detected in blood, and it was suggested that the thyroid immune response may be reflected by blood repertoires.

For repertoire sequencing, TCR beta CDR3 regions were amplified from RNA transcripts. A first-round RT-PCR used HTBI primers with the Qiagen OneStep RT-PCR kit, followed by a second-round multiplex PCR, size selection and purification. The libraries underwent paired-end sequencing with 100 bp reads on an Illumina HiSeq2000. In the original analysis: SOAPnuke was used to process the reads, removing any read that contained adapters or uncalled bases, had a mean Phred below 15, or lacked an exact match to the constant primer or identifier. COPE v1.2.5 was used to merge high-quality paired reads. Each unique nucleotide sequence was defined as a clonotype, and clonotypes were aligned to IMGT TRB V, D and J references with MiTCR v1.1. Only V-J combinations with frequency above 0.0001 were analysed, covering 99% to 99.2% of repertoires. A TCR clonal expansion and chaos score per V-J combination was defined as the ratio of F50 clonal expansion to chaos observed in the TCRdist matrix. Welch's t-statistics and random forest were used to narrow the features down to 10 to 15 V-J combinations, which were then fed into a naive Bayes classifier. The similarity between thyroid and blood repertoires was quantified using the Morisita-Horn index. The public reads were reprocessed in TCRdb via fastp at Q25 and MiXCR, keeping in-frame beta chains. Rows with one shared CDR3 protein collapse into an entry with the most common genes and DNA. These V and J calls originate from TCRdb's pipeline instead of the authors' own analysis. The sample table records 200,000 to 250,000 distinct CDR3 sequences; 40% to 50% of these occur just once. The top ten clonotypes cover around 43% of the sample.

From the germline V gene, CDR1 is KGHSH and CDR2 is LQKENI. Deletion took 8 bases off V and 4 bases off J, with a span of 14 bases between the germline ends. Reading from cysteine to phenylalanine, the CDR3 counts 13 amino acids. Left in the record is the CDR3 DNA by itself, 39 bases read in frame from the first base. Recombination linked TRBV18 to TRBJ1-1, and the D gene may be TRBD1, 5 bases matching. This TCR derives from an adult man with Graves' ophthalmopathy. The specimen was peripheral blood. DNA sequence: TGTGCCAGCGCACGCAGGGACGTCACTGAAGCTTTCTTT. This yields the protein CASARRDVTEAFF.